The 29 T cell receptor beta chains below were found in one sample sequenced in a study of molecular identifiers for immune sequencing clone quantification. Each CDR3 protein gets one entry after TCRdb re-called the PCR reads with MiXCR. The sample includes a few hundred thousand distinct CDR3 sequences, roughly a quarter of them seen just once. The sequencing sample was made of naive CD8+ T cells from blood, with Jurkat cell RNA spiked in. Indicated subset: FACS-sorted CD8+CD4-CCR7+CD45RA+ naive T cells. These receptors were obtained from a human donor in good health. Some libraries in this study had Jurkat cell RNA spiked in.

A few counts support this clonotype. Here the CDR3 DNA reads TGTGCCAGCAGTTTATCGGGCCTACTTAAGTCACCCCTCCACTTT. Protein: CASSLSGLLKSPLHF. This chain connects TRBV27 to TRBJ1-6, with D hard to call. CDR3 length: 15 amino acids. The V gene lost 0 bases and the J gene lost 10 bases, with 13 bases spanning the gap. Per the germline V gene, CDR1 is MNHEY and CDR2 is SMNVEV (reference sequence).

In its sample, this clonotype was seen many times. The rearrangement uses TRBV5-1 and TRBJ2-7; 7 bases match TRBD1. This CDR3 spans 14 amino acids. V dropped 7 bases and J dropped 4; count of bases not matched to a gene: 11. Looked up from germline, CDR1 is SGHRS and CDR2 is YFSETQ. In nucleotides, the CDR3 is TGCGCCAGCTCCTGGGCCGGACAGGAGTACGAGCAGTACTTC. This translates into CASSWAGQEYEQYF.

This clonotype was detected only a few times. Germline and junction disagree at one end, which may indicate a read error. The chain uses TRBV24-1 and TRBJ2-2; D is ambiguous. Germline V gene lookup returns CDR1 KGHDR and CDR2 SFDVKD. This CDR3 has 17 amino acids. The CDR3 region is CATSDSDWTENPGELFF. As DNA, the CDR3 is TGTGCCACCAGTGATTCTGATTGGACGGAGAACCCCGGGGAGCTGTTTTTT.

This clonotype has ten or more counts. The genes are TRBV29-1 and TRBJ2-7; 8 positions match TRBD1. The CDR3 consists of 13 residues. The V segment lost 1 base and the J segment 2 bases; nucleotides outside the gene matches: 1. The germline V gene has CDR1 SQVTM and CDR2 ANQGSEA. CDR3 sequence (DNA): TGCAGCGTTGAAGGGACAGGGACCTACGAGCAGTACTTC. This translates into CSVEGTGTYEQYF.

This clonotype was observed a few times. The genes are TRBV9 and TRBJ1-1; no firm D call. The CDR3 has 13 amino acids. CDR1 and CDR2 (germline): SGDLS, YYNGEE. Trimming left V 0 bases short and J 0 bases short, with 3 bases between. The CDR3 loop reads CASSVDMNTEAFF. The CDR3 nucleotides read TGTGCCAGCAGCGTAGACATGAACACTGAAGCTTTCTTT. Looking up the rest from reference TRBV9 and TRBJ1-1 gives the full variable domain: DSGVTQTPKHLITATGQRVTLRCSPRSGDLSVYWYQQSLDQGLQFLIQYYNGEERAKGNILERFSAQQFPDLHSELNLSSLELGDSALYFCASSVDMNTEAFFGQGTRLTVV.

This sequence joins TRBV27 and TRBJ2-7, with 8 bases lining up with TRBD1. V lost 6 bases and J lost 0; bases outside the gene matches: 10. Germline V gene sequence: CDR1 MNHEY, CDR2 SMNVEV (reference sequence). The CDR3 covers 16 residues. CDR3 DNA: TGTGCCAGCAGCCCCGGAGGACAGGGAGCCTCCTACGAGCAGTACTTC. Amino acid sequence: CASSPGGQGASYEQYF.

V is TRBV30 and J is TRBJ2-3; 9 bases align to TRBD1. This CDR3 is built from 15 residues. V dropped 1 base and J dropped 0; count of bases not matched to a gene: 2. Germline V gives CDR1 GTSNPN, CDR2 SVGIG (reference sequence). The CDR3 nucleotides are TGTGCCTGGAGTGGGACAGGGGCAAGCACAGATACGCAGTATTTT. Amino acid sequence: CAWSGTGASTDTQYF. The whole variable domain, filled in from reference TRBV30 and TRBJ2-3, reads SQTIHQWPATLVQPVGSPLSLECTVEGTSNPNLYWYRQAAGRGLQLLFYSVGIGQISSEVPQNLSASRPQDRQFILSSKKLLLSDSGFYLCAWSGTGASTDTQYFGPGTRLTVL.

This chain joins TRBV12-3 or TRBV12-4 and TRBJ1-2; D ambiguous. V shed 4 bases and J shed 2 bases, with 8 bases lying between them. The CDR3 has 13 amino acids. In DNA, the CDR3 is TGTGCCAGCAGTTCCGACAAGAACTATGGCTACACCTTC. Encoded protein: CASSSDKNYGYTF.

The chain carries TRBV2 and TRBJ2-5; TRBD2 might be the D (5 bases). The CDR3 contains 19 residues. With 1 base removed from V and 2 bases from J, the gap between germline ends came to 23 bases. Germline V gene sequence: CDR1 SNHLY, CDR2 FYNNEI. CDR3 sequence: CASSEEFGKDSWWQETQYF. The CDR3 DNA is TGTGCCAGCAGTGAAGAGTTTGGGAAGGACTCGTGGTGGCAAGAGACCCAGTACTTC.

This clonotype was observed at least ten times. This chain links TRBV12-3 or TRBV12-4 with TRBJ2-1, with 12 nucleotides matching TRBD2. The CDR3 runs to 16 residues. The V and J ends lost 6 bases and 8 bases, in that order; junction bases with no gene match: 11. Here the CDR3 reads CASSPTSGGPLDEQFF. The CDR3 DNA reads TGTGCCAGCAGCCCGACTAGCGGGGGCCCCTTAGATGAGCAGTTCTTC.

This clonotype was counted many times. This rearrangement joins TRBV29-1 to TRBJ2-2, with 9 positions matching TRBD1. Per germline, CDR1 SQVTM and CDR2 ANQGSEA. The CDR3 has 15 residues. The ends lost 6 bases at V and 5 bases at J; junction bases unmatched: 10. As DNA, the CDR3 is TGCAGCGTAGATCGAGGAGACAGGGGGACCGGGGAGCTGTTTTTT. It is translated as CSVDRGDRGTGELFF.

A few counts support this clonotype. The chain joins TRBV4-3 to TRBJ2-2; D call uncertain. This CDR3 region has 16 residues. Germline loops: CDR1 LGHNA, CDR2 YSLEER. Trimming stripped 0 bases from V and 5 bases from J, with 13 bases between. The CDR3 sequence: CASSQDYSLGTGELFF. CDR3 DNA: TGCGCCAGCAGCCAAGACTACAGTCTAGGAACCGGGGAGCTGTTTTTT.

This clonotype was observed many times. The chain links TRBV7-2 to TRBJ1-4, with D perhaps TRBD1 (6 bases). V lost 2 bases and J lost 8, with 12 bases in between. Germline-derived CDR1 and CDR2 are SGHTA and FQGNSA. This CDR3 contains 14 residues. The CDR3 DNA reads TGTGCCAGCAGCTTAACAGGGTCACCGGAAAAACTGTTTTTT. Its protein product is CASSLTGSPEKLFF.

The table lists this clonotype with many counts. V gene TRBV12-3 or TRBV12-4 combines with J gene TRBJ2-2; D unclear. V dropped 3 bases and J dropped 6 bases, with 5 bases sitting between them. The CDR3 runs to 12 residues. CDR3 residues: CASSFPAGELFF. DNA of the CDR3: TGTGCCAGCAGTTTTCCAGCCGGGGAGCTGTTTTTT.

There are many counts of this clonotype. The chain recombines TRBV6-6 with TRBJ1-1, with TRBD1 identical over 7 bases. CDR1 is MNHNY, CDR2 SVGAGI, per germline (reference sequence). Trimming cost V 3 bases and J 5 bases; bases outside gene matches: 9. CDR3 length equals 15 residues. CDR3: CASSYLSRGQTEAFF. The DNA for the CDR3 is TGTGCCAGCAGTTATTTGTCGAGGGGGCAGACTGAAGCTTTCTTT.

This clonotype was counted only a few times. V gene TRBV6-5 combines with J gene TRBJ2-2, with D hard to call. Trimming left V 6 bases short and J 0 bases short, with 14 bases between. The CDR3 is 16 residues long. Germline-derived CDR1 and CDR2 are MNHEY and SVGAGI. The DNA for the CDR3 is TGTGCCAGCAGCTACGCCATGGCTCCGAACACCGGGGAGCTGTTTTTT. It specifies CASSYAMAPNTGELFF.

J is TRBJ1-2 and V is TRBV7-9; the match to TRBD1 covers 8 bases. CDR1 and CDR2 (germline): SEHNR, FQNEAQ (reference sequence). CDR3 length: 13 amino acids. After removal of 5 bases from V and 9 bases from J, the junction contained 8 bases not matched to a gene. For the CDR3, the DNA is TGTGCCAGCAGCCCCGACAGGGGAGAGCGCTACACCTTC. Translated: CASSPDRGERYTF.

As regards this clonotype: A read error may be the cause here, since a much bigger clone is one base away. The V gene is TRBV19, the J gene TRBJ1-1; D is ambiguous. Germline V gives CDR1 LNHDA, CDR2 SQIVND (reference sequence). The CDR3 is 11 residues long. The CDR3 spells CTIRVNTEAFF. CDR3 DNA sequence: TGTACCATCCGGGTGAACACTGAAGCTTTCTTT.

The chain employs TRBV4-3 and TRBJ2-2; D perhaps matches TRBD1 (5 bases). This CDR3 comprises 15 residues. The germline CDR1 and CDR2 sequences are LGHNA and YSLEER. V lost 0 bases and J 5 bases, leaving 10 bases between the germline ends. For the CDR3, the DNA is TGCGCCAGCAGCCAAGAGGACACCTTAACCGGGGAGCTGTTTTTT. Its protein product is CASSQEDTLTGELFF.

Of note for this clonotype: This may be a read error, as it is one base from a much larger clone. This chain uses TRBV6-5 with TRBJ2-5; D is uncertain. CDR3 length: 14 residues. From germline, CDR1 is MNHEY and CDR2 SVGAGI. This CDR3 reads CDSSRWANQETQYF. CDR3 DNA sequence: TGTGACAGCAGTCGGTGGGCAAACCAAGAGACCCAGTACTTC.

The CDR3 DNA sequence: TGCAGTTCCTCCCCAGGGGGGGCTGCTGGCTACACCTTC. It codes for CSSSPGGAAGYTF. The chain is built from TRBV20-1 and TRBJ1-2; 7 bases align to TRBD1. The CDR3 covers 13 residues. The V gene end was trimmed by 8 bases and the J gene end by 7 bases; junction bases not matched to a gene: 13. The germline CDR1 and CDR2 sequences are DFQATT and SNEGSKA (reference sequence).

This clonotype has just a few counts. The chain couples TRBV27 to TRBJ2-1; TRBD1 matches at 9 bases. V was clipped by 8 bases and J by 9 bases; unmatched bases: 11. The CDR3 contains 14 residues. Per the germline V gene, CDR1 is MNHEY and CDR2 is SMNVEV (reference sequence). The chain's CDR3 is CASGPHRGPGEQFF. CDR3 sequence (DNA): TGTGCCAGCGGACCGCACAGGGGGCCTGGTGAGCAGTTCTTC.

This clonotype was counted between two and nine times. The J gene is TRBJ1-1, the V gene TRBV10-2; D is unclear. The V end lost 8 bases, the J end lost 0 bases, and 4 bases lay between the germline ends. Germline loops: CDR1 WSHSY, CDR2 SAAADI. The CDR3 contains 11 residues. The CDR3 region has the DNA TGCGCCAGCGGCATGAACACTGAAGCTTTCTTT. Its protein product is CASGMNTEAFF.

In this sample, this clonotype turned up a few times. J is TRBJ1-1 and V is TRBV4-3; no clear D gene. Germline CDR1 and CDR2: LGHNA and YSLEER. Trimming pared 0 bases from V and 0 bases from J, leaving 8 bases between. The CDR3 spans 15 residues. The CDR3 reads CASSQDPEMNTEAFF. The CDR3 DNA reads as TGCGCCAGCAGCCAAGATCCAGAGATGAACACTGAAGCTTTCTTT.

The chain links TRBV2 to TRBJ1-2; 7 positions agree with TRBD1. J was trimmed by 4 bases and V by 6 bases; bases with no gene match: 8. Germline V gene lookup returns CDR1 SNHLY and CDR2 FYNNEI. This CDR3 contains 14 residues. CDR3 nucleotides: TGTGCCAGCAGAGACAGGGACATCAGCTATGGCTACACCTTC. It yields the protein CASRDRDISYGYTF.

The table lists this clonotype with many counts. The V gene is TRBV13, the J gene TRBJ2-7; 8 bases are shared with TRBD1. V lost 0 bases to trimming and J lost 5 bases; unmatched junction nucleotides: 6. The CDR3 runs to 15 residues. From germline, CDR1 is PRHDT and CDR2 FYEKMQ (reference sequence). The CDR3 loop reads CASSLGVRGLDEQYF. The CDR3 region has the DNA TGTGCCAGCAGCTTAGGTGTCAGGGGGCTGGACGAGCAGTACTTC. The full variable domain, rest sourced from reference TRBV13 and TRBJ2-7, is AAGVIQSPRHLIKEKRETATLKCYPIPRHDTVYWYQQGPGQDPQFLISFYEKMQSDKGSIPDRFSAQQFSDYHSELNMSSLELGDSALYFCASSLGVRGLDEQYFGPGTRLTVT.

The rearrangement uses TRBV7-6 and TRBJ2-6; TRBD2 agrees at 9 bases. V trimming: 5 bases; J trimming: 1 base; junction bases outside the gene matches: 12. The CDR3 runs 19 residues. Germline assignment: CDR1 SGHVS and CDR2 FNYEAQ. The CDR3 loop is CASSLTSGARLSGANVLTF. The CDR3 DNA is TGTGCCAGCAGCCTGACTAGCGGTGCCCGCCTTTCTGGGGCCAACGTCCTGACTTTC.

This clonotype was counted between two and nine times. The V gene is TRBV4-1, the J gene TRBJ1-5; a weak D match, TRBD1 (6 bases). The V and J ends lost 1 base and 11 bases respectively, with 15 bases between them. CDR3 length: 14 residues. Looked up from germline, CDR1 is MGHRA and CDR2 is YSYEKL. CDR3 sequence reads: CASSQVNRDMAQHF. CDR3 DNA sequence: TGCGCCAGCAGCCAAGTCAACAGGGACATGGCCCAGCATTTT.

As for this clonotype: Its ends do not fully match the called genes, so a read error is possible. The gene calls are TRBV6-5 and TRBJ2-7, with 11 bases fitting TRBD1. Germline loops: CDR1 MNHEY, CDR2 SVGAGI. The CDR3 is 14 residues long. The CDR3 spells CAGSFGTGGYEQYF. CDR3 bases: TGTGCCGGCAGTTTTGGGACAGGGGGATACGAGCAGTACTTC.